A single sample gave rise to the 4 T cell receptor beta chains below, sequenced in a study of T cell changes during pregnancy in multiple sclerosis. Clones were sequenced by immunoSEQ multiplex PCR, and TCRdb holds only the in-frame ones, with some missing. The profile shows tens of thousands of clones, around nine tenths of them singletons. Sequenced here: CD4+ T cells from peripheral blood mononuclear cells, sampled in the second trimester of pregnancy. The receptors here all came from a female donor with multiple sclerosis, enrolled in a pregnancy study.

The chain couples TRBV10-3 to TRBJ1-2, with 8 nucleotides matching TRBD1. The CDR3 has 17 residues. Trimming removed 6 bases from V and 4 bases from J; junction bases left unmatched: 16. From germline, CDR1 is ENHRY and CDR2 SYGVKD. The CDR3 DNA is TGTGCCATCAGGAGGGGGTCAGGGACAGGAAAATCCTATGGCTACACCTTC. Translation gives CAIRRGSGTGKSYGYTF.

The V gene is TRBV5-1, the J gene TRBJ2-3; 10 nucleotides match TRBD2. The V gene end was trimmed by 3 bases and the J gene end by 9 bases; junction bases not matched to a gene: 13. Germline-derived CDR1 and CDR2 are SGHRS and YFSETQ. The CDR3 is made up of 16 amino acids. The chain's CDR3 is CASSSPLAGVRDTQYF. CDR3 nucleotide sequence: TGCGCCAGCAGCTCACCTCTAGCGGGAGTGCGGGACACGCAGTATTTT.

This chain joins TRBV18 and TRBJ2-1, with TRBD1 as a possible D gene (5 bases). Trimming left V 0 bases short and J 6 bases short, with 15 bases between. CDR3 length: 16 amino acids. Germline loops: CDR1 KGHSH, CDR2 LQKENI. This chain's CDR3 is CASSPPKSRDFNEQFF. DNA for the CDR3: TGTGCCAGCTCACCACCGAAAAGCAGGGATTTCAATGAGCAGTTCTTC.

This CDR3 reads CASSLRRLAGGLGTDTQYF. The CDR3 DNA reads as TGCGCCAGCAGCTTGCGGCGGCTAGCGGGAGGGCTCGGTACAGATACGCAGTATTTT. The chain is built from TRBV5-1 and TRBJ2-3; TRBD2 agrees at 12 bases. The CDR3 consists of 19 residues. Germline values: CDR1 SGHRS, CDR2 YFSETQ. The V segment lost 1 base and the J segment 3 bases; nucleotides outside the gene matches: 12.